This entry lists 19 T cell receptor beta chains sequenced from one sample in a study of cytomegalovirus exposure and HLA in healthy donors. Generated by immunoSEQ multiplex PCR, the TCRdb table keeps only in-frame clones and is missing some. This table has 300,000 to 400,000 clones, 86% appearing once. The sample was PBMCs. Receptors were obtained from a woman aged 18-35 years in good health and CMV-seronegative.

This sequence joins TRBV7-9 and TRBJ1-1; TRBD1 might be the D (5 bases). Germline loops: CDR1 SEHNR, CDR2 FQNEAQ (reference sequence). The V end lost 5 bases, the J end lost 11 bases, and 15 bases lay between the germline ends. This CDR3 has 12 residues. CDR3 DNA: TGTGCCAGCAGCCCCCCGGGGGGTACGGCTTTCTTT. Translated, it gives CASSPPGGTAFF.

V gene TRBV5-1 combines with J gene TRBJ2-7, with D possibly matching TRBD1 (5 bases). CDR1 is SGHRS and CDR2 is YFSETQ in the germline V gene. The CDR3 runs 15 residues. Trimming cost V 5 bases and J 3 bases, with 18 bases left between them. The CDR3 nucleotides are TGCGCCAGCAGAGCCGCGCAGGGTTCGATCTACGAGCAGTACTTC. It encodes CASRAAQGSIYEQYF.

DNA for the CDR3: TGTGCCAGCACCAACAGGGGGATGAACACTGAAGCTTTCTTT. Residues: CASTNRGMNTEAFF. The genes are TRBV2 and TRBJ1-1; 8 bases are shared with TRBD1. V shed 7 bases and J 0 bases; nucleotides not matched to a gene: 4. This CDR3 spans 14 amino acids. Germline CDR1 SNHLY, CDR2 FYNNEI.

The chain joins TRBV6-1 to TRBJ2-1, with TRBD2 matching over 8 bases. The CDR3 runs to 15 residues. Germline-derived CDR1 and CDR2 are MNHNS and SASEGT. After removal of 4 bases from V and 5 bases from J, the junction contained 7 bases not matched to a gene. The chain's CDR3 is CASSVNRGGHNEQFF. In DNA form, the CDR3 reads TGTGCCAGCAGTGTTAACCGGGGGGGCCACAATGAGCAGTTCTTC.

The V call is TRBV5-1, the J call TRBJ2-7; D gene ambiguous. V dropped 0 bases and J dropped 3 bases, with 10 bases sitting between them. The CDR3 consists of 14 residues. Germline CDR1 and CDR2: SGHRS and YFSETQ. CDR3 sequence reads: CASSLGLTYYEQYF. DNA for the CDR3: TGCGCCAGCAGCTTGGGACTTACCTACTACGAGCAGTACTTC.

The chain carries TRBV19 and TRBJ2-2; perhaps TRBD1 as D (5 bases). CDR3 length equals 15 residues. Germline assignment: CDR1 LNHDA and CDR2 SQIVND (reference sequence). Trimming pared 2 bases from V and 4 bases from J, leaving 11 bases between. The CDR3 region is CASSIRTLFTGELFF. DNA of the CDR3: TGTGCCAGTAGTATAAGGACACTTTTCACCGGGGAGCTGTTTTTT.

The chain combines TRBV27 with TRBJ2-7; 7 bases are a match to TRBD2. The V and J ends lost 4 bases and 0 bases, in that order; junction bases with no gene match: 3. Germline V gene data show CDR1 as MNHEY and CDR2 as SMNVEV (reference sequence). This CDR3 contains 14 residues. This chain's CDR3 is CASSSGLPSYEQYF. The CDR3 nucleotides read TGTGCCAGCAGTTCGGGACTACCCTCCTACGAGCAGTACTTC.

This clone was detected once. V is TRBV6-5 and J is TRBJ1-5, with D possibly being TRBD1 (6 bases). Trimming removed 2 bases at V and 4 bases at J, with 12 bases between. The CDR3 has 15 residues. In germline, CDR1 is MNHEY, CDR2 SVGAGI. In DNA form, the CDR3 reads TGTGCCAGCAGTTACGCCAGGGGCGGTAATCAGCCCCAGCATTTT. Residues: CASSYARGGNQPQHF.

This chain links TRBV19 with TRBJ1-2; D unclear. Trimming cost V 5 bases and J 8 bases, with 15 bases left between them. The CDR3 has 13 amino acids. The germline gives CDR1 LNHDA, CDR2 SQIVND (reference sequence). This CDR3 reads CASSSTGEYGYTF. The CDR3 DNA reads TGTGCCAGTAGTTCGACTGGGGAGTACGGCTACACCTTC.

The chain uses TRBV7-6 and TRBJ2-7; 11 bases align to TRBD2. The V gene end was trimmed by 5 bases and the J gene end by 4 bases; junction bases not matched to a gene: 13. The CDR3 is made up of 17 amino acids. Germline CDR1 SGHVS, CDR2 FNYEAQ. CDR3 sequence (DNA): TGTGCCAGCAGCCCCAGCGGGGTAGCGGGGGGGCCTTACGAGCAGTACTTC. It specifies CASSPSGVAGGPYEQYF.

This clone was seen a single time. At one of its ends the junction is not consistent with the germline gene, which may arise from a read error. The V gene is TRBV5-1, the J gene TRBJ1-1; D perhaps matches TRBD1 (5 bases). Germline V gene sequence: CDR1 SGHRS, CDR2 YFSETQ. The CDR3 consists of 15 residues. Here the CDR3 DNA reads TGCGCCAGCAGCTTGGATGGACACCCGGGAGTTGAATCTTTCTTT. Encoded protein: CASSLDGHPGVESFF.

The chain couples TRBV2 to TRBJ2-5; the D gene is possibly TRBD2 (5 bases). From germline, CDR1 is SNHLY and CDR2 FYNNEI. CDR3 length: 11 residues. The V gene lost 8 bases and the J gene lost 9 bases, with 13 bases spanning the gap. CDR3 nucleotide sequence: TGTGCCAGCTGGCTAGCTCTGGCCCAGTACTTC. It translates to CASWLALAQYF.

The chain employs TRBV10-1 and TRBJ2-2; possible D gene TRBD1, 6 bases. The CDR3 covers 13 residues. Deletions cut 7 bases from V and 5 bases from J, with 11 bases between. Germline assignment: CDR1 WNHNN and CDR2 SYGVQD (reference sequence). CDR3 DNA: TGCGCCAGCACAAGGACAGCAACCGGGGAGCTGTTTTTT. As protein: CASTRTATGELFF.

The chain joins TRBV19 to TRBJ2-4; 9 nucleotides agree with TRBD1. Germline V CDR1 and CDR2: LNHDA, SQIVND (reference sequence). This CDR3 region has 15 residues. The V and J ends lost 9 bases and 2 bases, in that order; junction bases with no gene match: 8. This CDR3 reads CASKGQGLTKNIQYF. The CDR3 bases are TGTGCCAGCAAAGGACAGGGGTTGACCAAAAACATTCAGTACTTC.

This clone has only a few counts. The genes are TRBV10-1 and TRBJ1-2; 8 nucleotides agree with TRBD1. Germline V gene lookup returns CDR1 WNHNN and CDR2 SYGVQD (reference sequence). The length of the CDR3 is 13 residues. The J segment lost 8 bases and the V segment lost 4 bases, leaving 6 bases of the junction unmatched. The CDR3 is CASSGTGRRGYTF. The CDR3 DNA sequence: TGCGCCAGCAGTGGGACAGGGAGGAGAGGCTACACCTTC.

This chain joins TRBV6-5 and TRBJ2-3, with 7 positions matching TRBD1. CDR1 is MNHEY and CDR2 is SVGAGI in the germline V gene. CDR3 length equals 14 residues. J lost 6 bases, V lost 4 bases, and 7 bases had no gene match. Here the CDR3 DNA reads TGTGCCAGCAGTTTACAGGGGAAAAAGGATACGCAGTATTTT. Protein sequence: CASSLQGKKDTQYF.

The V call is TRBV2, the J call TRBJ2-5; 9 positions match TRBD1. The V gene end was trimmed by 2 bases and the J gene end by 1 base; junction bases not matched to a gene: 5. The germline V gene encodes CDR1 SNHLY and CDR2 FYNNEI. This CDR3 is built from 16 residues. The CDR3 nucleotides read TGTGCCAGCAGTGAAAAGGGGACAGGGAGCCAAGAGACCCAGTACTTC. Translating gives CASSEKGTGSQETQYF.

The chain couples TRBV28 to TRBJ2-1; 10 bases match TRBD2. CDR1 MDHEN and CDR2 SYDVKM come from the germline V gene. The CDR3 loop spans 15 amino acids. J lost 3 bases, V lost 5 bases, and 4 bases had no gene match. The CDR3 is CASSPPSGGYNEQFF. The CDR3 nucleotides read TGTGCCAGCAGTCCCCCTAGCGGGGGCTACAATGAGCAGTTCTTC.

The chain joins TRBV2 to TRBJ2-3; D call uncertain. V lost 4 bases and J 0 bases, leaving 17 bases between the germline ends. Germline V gives CDR1 SNHLY, CDR2 FYNNEI. CDR3 size: 17 residues. Here the CDR3 DNA reads TGTGCCAGCAGTGTACCTCGTGGCAGCGCTAGCACAGATACGCAGTATTTT. Translated, it gives CASSVPRGSASTDTQYF.